The rows below give T cell receptor beta chains drawn from one sample of a study of CD4+ T cells in melanoma. Clones were sequenced by immunoSEQ multiplex PCR, and TCRdb holds only the in-frame ones, with some missing. The data contain around 130,000 clones, about 90% of them seen just once; the ten biggest clones take up about 1.5%. The receptors shown here come from a human donor with melanoma. The CDR3 runs from the conserved cysteine through the conserved F or W. D genes are given only for firm matches. Not every row has a clone size; where given, it reads once, few, many or a size class.

>TRBV7-6|TRBJ2-1|-|-
CASSLGAGIYNEQFF
>TRBV9|TRBJ1-4|-|TRBD1
CASSVGGQGAGEKLFF
>TRBV7-2|TRBJ2-3|-|-
CASSKQGGITDTQYF
>TRBV2|TRBJ2-7|-|-
CASSIQGIHEQYF
>TRBV5-5|TRBJ1-4|-|-
CASNFRGGINEKLFF
>TRBV7-9|TRBJ2-1|once|TRBD2
CASDSSGGGNEQFF
>TRBV9|TRBJ2-7|-|TRBD2
CASSVAPGGYYEQYF
>TRBV7-9|TRBJ1-1|-|-
CASSATGRDGAFF
>TRBV18|TRBJ1-2|-|-
CASSPPLGRRYGYTF
>TRBV6-5|TRBJ1-6|-|TRBD1
CASSYGTDSPLHF
>TRBV27|TRBJ2-7|-|-
CASSLRPPPGYEQYF
>TRBV5-1|TRBJ2-7|-|TRBD1
CASSPYGQGTEQYF
>TRBV11-3|TRBJ2-7|-|TRBD1
CASSFPRPGTGRYEQYF
>TRBV4-2|TRBJ2-5|-|TRBD2
CASSQIGLAGDTQETQYF
>TRBV2|TRBJ1-1|-|-
CASRAGWQTEAFF
>TRBV5-1|TRBJ2-5|-|-
CASSLGGIDQETQYF
>TRBV7-9|TRBJ2-7|once|TRBD2
CASSLGGTSVGEQYF
>TRBV18|TRBJ1-6|-|-
CASSPFGRSYNSPLHF
>TRBV2|TRBJ1-4|-|-
CASGGGVEKLFF
>TRBV5-4|TRBJ1-2|-|TRBD1
CASSLEGASYRGYTF
>TRBV5-1|TRBJ2-7|-|TRBD1
CASSLAGTGTYEQYF
>TRBV5-1|TRBJ2-3|-|-
CASSLEGLPPDTQYF
>TRBV4-1|TRBJ1-2|-|TRBD1
CASSQGAGQGAPGYTF
>TRBV11-2|TRBJ2-5|-|-
CASSWGPRETQYF
>TRBV5-1|TRBJ2-7|-|TRBD2
CASSQRGGGATYEQYF
>TRBV6-5|TRBJ2-5|-|-
CASRSPSETQYF
>TRBV29-1|TRBJ1-1|-|TRBD1
CSVVPGGGTEAFF
>TRBV5-1|TRBJ1-2|-|-
CASSLEVDVYGYTF
>TRBV27|TRBJ2-1|-|-
CASTRPDHNEQFF
>TRBV15|TRBJ2-7|-|-
CATSGQLGTALEEQYF
>TRBV7-3|TRBJ1-6|-|TRBD1
CASSLTTGGGSPLHF
>TRBV5-4|TRBJ2-2|-|TRBD2
CASSTGLAGLRGTGELFF
>TRBV2|TRBJ2-5|-|-
CASSTESGPNGTQYF
>TRBV7-9|TRBJ1-3|-|-
CASSLVAGGNTIYF
>TRBV19|TRBJ2-1|-|-
CASSFGPAEQFF
>TRBV6-1|TRBJ1-6|-|-
CASSEARASGRGSPLHF
>TRBV5-1|TRBJ2-1|-|-
CASSLTGSQINEQFF
>TRBV14|TRBJ1-1|-|TRBD1
CASSGTGSTEAFF
>TRBV30|TRBJ1-5|-|-
CAWSVGSGNQPQHF
>TRBV18|TRBJ2-4|-|-
CASSPSVTKNIQYF